These T cell receptor beta chains were read from a single sample in a study of control samples from healthy donors and cancer patients. This table comes from immunoSEQ multiplex PCR, and its TCRdb copy is limited to in-frame clones, with some not included. This sample has some 200,000 clones, with around 93% found just once. What was sequenced was blood. The receptor set was obtained from a man between 18 and 35 years old in good health. Both conserved end residues are part of each CDR3. D genes are given only for firm matches. The size entry is marked missing in some rows and otherwise reads once, few, many or a size class.

TRBJ1-2,NA,NA,TRBV12-3/TRBV12-4,CASSLVEGGGYTF,TGTGCCAGCAGCCTAGTCGAGGGGGGCGGCTACACCTTC
TRBJ2-3,NA,NA,TRBV5-5,CASSSPGQSTDTQYF,TGTGCCAGCAGCTCACCGGGACAAAGCACAGATACGCAGTATTTT
TRBJ2-5,NA,TRBD2,TRBV7-8,CASSTRLAGQETQYF,TGTGCCAGCAGCACCCGACTAGCGGGGCAAGAGACCCAGTACTTC
TRBJ1-1,NA,TRBD1,TRBV19,CASSMRQGDEAFF,TGTGCCAGTAGTATGCGGCAGGGGGATGAAGCTTTCTTT
TRBJ1-1,NA,NA,TRBV6-5,CASGQGSREAFF,TGTGCCAGCGGGCAGGGATCTAGGGAAGCTTTCTTT
TRBJ1-1,few,NA,TRBV5-5,CASSSGTVDTEAFF,TGTGCCAGCAGCTCTGGGACGGTGGACACTGAAGCTTTCTTT
TRBJ1-4,NA,NA,TRBV18,CASSPQGTGEKLFF,TGTGCCAGCTCACCACAGGGGACGGGGGAAAAACTGTTTTTT
TRBJ1-6,NA,NA,TRBV2,CASSVHRGPRSSYNSPLHF,TGTGCCAGCAGTGTCCATAGGGGCCCGCGAAGCTCCTATAATTCACCCCTCCACTTT
TRBJ2-5,NA,NA,TRBV2,CASSASGETQYF,TGTGCCAGCAGTGCGTCCGGGGAGACCCAGTACTTC
TRBJ2-3,NA,TRBD2,TRBV19,CASSIRTSGGVDTQYF,TGTGCCAGTAGTATTCGGACTAGCGGGGGAGTCGATACGCAGTATTTT
TRBJ2-3,NA,NA,TRBV24-1,CATSDPLLGGIGTDTQYF,TGTGCCACCAGTGATCCCCTTCTAGGGGGAATAGGCACAGATACGCAGTATTTT
TRBJ1-5,NA,NA,TRBV19,CASSIAAGRQPQHF,TGTGCCAGTAGTATAGCGGCAGGGAGGCAGCCCCAGCATTTT
TRBJ1-2,NA,NA,TRBV27,CASSLGGARYTF,TGTGCCAGCAGTTTAGGGGGGGCTCGGTACACCTTC
TRBJ1-2,NA,NA,TRBV6-5,CASRGESYGYTF,TGTGCCAGCCGCGGGGAGAGCTATGGCTACACCTTC
TRBJ2-2,NA,TRBD1,TRBV6-5,CATGGSLGTGELFF,TGTGCCACAGGGGGCTCTTTGGGGACCGGGGAGCTGTTTTTT
TRBJ2-1,NA,TRBD2,TRBV19,CASSIVGGLSSYNEQFF,TGTGCCAGTAGTATTGTGGGGGGGTTAAGCTCCTACAATGAGCAGTTCTTC
TRBJ1-1,NA,NA,TRBV29-1,CSVAEWGSTEAFF,TGCAGCGTTGCGGAGTGGGGGAGCACTGAAGCTTTCTTT
TRBJ2-3,NA,NA,TRBV7-9,CASSRGSARGNTQYF,TGTGCCAGCAGCCGAGGGTCTGCTAGGGGGAATACGCAGTATTTT
TRBJ2-3,NA,NA,TRBV11-2,CASSLLGATDTQYF,TGTGCCAGCAGCTTACTCGGCGCGACAGATACGCAGTATTTT
TRBJ1-3,NA,NA,TRBV10-2,CASREGTTGNTIYF,TGCGCCAGCAGGGAAGGGACGACTGGAAACACCATATATTTT
TRBJ2-2,NA,TRBD2,TRBV9,CASQRGANTGELFF,TGTGCCAGCCAGCGGGGGGCGAACACCGGGGAGCTGTTTTTT
TRBJ2-7,once,NA,TRBV28,CASSLMGDEQYF,TGTGCCAGCAGTTTAATGGGAGACGAGCAGTACTTC
TRBJ2-3,NA,NA,TRBV7-9,CAGGRGGATDTQYF,TGTGCCGGCGGAAGGGGGGGTGCAACAGATACGCAGTATTTT
TRBJ2-3,NA,NA,TRBV7-3,CASSLGTDTQYF,TGTGCCAGCAGCCTGGGCACAGATACGCAGTATTTT
TRBJ2-7,NA,NA,TRBV25-1,CASSVSGTPSREQYF,TGTGCCAGCAGTGTCTCCGGGACACCCTCTCGAGAGCAGTACTTC
TRBJ1-1,NA,NA,TRBV18,CASSLSRAGNTEAFF,TGTGCCAGCTCACTATCCCGGGCGGGAAACACTGAAGCTTTCTTT
TRBJ1-3,few,NA,TRBV6-5,CASSGLWGTIYF,TGTGCCAGCTCGGGCCTTTGGGGCACCATATATTTT
TRBJ1-5,NA,NA,TRBV6-5,CASSSHRGNQPQHF,TGTGCCAGCAGTTCCCATCGGGGCAATCAGCCCCAGCATTTT
TRBJ1-6,NA,NA,TRBV6-1,CASSEGGNNSPLHF,TGTGCCAGCAGTGAGGGGGGGAACAATTCACCCCTCCACTTT
TRBJ1-1,few,NA,TRBV2,CASEGDPNTEAFF,TGTGCCAGCGAGGGAGACCCGAACACTGAAGCTTTCTTT
TRBJ1-3,few,NA,TRBV7-9,CASSPRGAGNTIYF,TGTGCCAGCAGCCCCCGGGGGGCTGGAAACACCATATATTTT
TRBJ2-2,NA,NA,TRBV29-1,CSVERRSTGELFF,TGCAGCGTTGAACGGCGGAGCACCGGGGAGCTGTTTTTT
TRBJ1-1,NA,TRBD1,TRBV4-2,CASSQERGTYGATGDTEAFF,TGTGCCAGCAGCCAAGAAAGGGGCACATATGGGGCCACAGGGGACACTGAAGCTTTCTTT
TRBJ2-7,NA,TRBD1,TRBV28,CASSPGQGAKNRRALALSF,TGTGCCAGCAGCCCGGGACAGGGGGCGAAGAACCGTCGCGCCCTAGCCCTATCGTTC
TRBJ1-2,NA,TRBD1,TRBV11-2,CASSGGQTNYGYTF,TGTGCCAGCAGCGGGGGACAGACTAACTATGGCTACACCTTC
TRBJ1-4,NA,TRBD1,TRBV28,CASTVGGRDEKLFF,TGTGCCAGCACCGTAGGGGGCCGGGATGAAAAACTGTTTTTT
TRBJ2-1,once,NA,TRBV24-1,CATSDGGVYNEQFF,TGTGCCACCAGTGATGGAGGGGTGTACAATGAGCAGTTCTTC
TRBJ1-2,NA,NA,TRBV19,CASRDESSYGYTF,TGTGCCAGTAGGGACGAGTCCTCCTATGGCTACACCTTC
TRBJ2-7,NA,NA,TRBV12-5,CASQGPITSYEQYF,TGTGCTAGTCAGGGCCCTATCACGTCCTACGAGCAGTACTTC
TRBJ1-1,NA,NA,TRBV30,CAWKRTEAFF,TGTGCCTGGAAACGCACTGAAGCTTTCTTT
TRBJ1-2,NA,TRBD1,TRBV5-1,CASSLKVLGQGADGYTF,TGCGCCAGCAGCTTGAAGGTTCTTGGACAGGGGGCCGATGGCTACACCTTC
TRBJ1-1,NA,TRBD1,TRBV28,CASSYNDRVVFF,TGTGCCAGCAGTTACAACGACAGGGTGGTTTTCTTT
TRBJ1-4,NA,NA,TRBV7-6,CASSPGATEKWGKLFF,TGTGCCAGCAGCCCGGGGGCAACAGAGAAATGGGGAAAACTGTTTTTT
TRBJ2-5,NA,TRBD1,TRBV4-1,CASSQGTGFTETQYF,TGCGCCAGCAGCCAGGGGACAGGGTTCACGGAGACCCAGTACTTC
TRBJ2-2,NA,NA,TRBV25-1,CASYGSTGELFF,TGTGCCAGCTATGGGTCCACCGGGGAGCTGTTTTTT
TRBJ2-7,NA,NA,TRBV11-2,CASSPGAYEQYF,TGTGCCAGCAGCCCCGGGGCCTACGAGCAGTACTTC
TRBJ1-1,NA,NA,TRBV18,CASSPGAPNTEAFF,TGTGCCAGCTCACCGGGGGCCCCGAACACTGAAGCTTTCTTT
TRBJ2-7,once,TRBD1,TRBV5-5,CASSEDRMGYEQYF,TGTGCCAGCAGCGAGGACAGGATGGGGTACGAGCAGTACTTC
TRBJ1-5,NA,TRBD1,TRBV19,CASSRTGDSQPQHF,TGTGCCAGTAGTCGTACAGGGGATAGTCAGCCCCAGCATTTT
TRBJ1-5,NA,NA,TRBV5-1,CASSLDLNQPQHF,TGCGCCAGCAGCTTGGACCTCAATCAGCCCCAGCATTTT
TRBJ2-3,NA,NA,TRBV2,CASNQIRGSTDTQYF,TGTGCCAGCAACCAGATTCGAGGCAGCACAGATACGCAGTATTTT
TRBJ2-1,NA,NA,TRBV5-5,CASSLEGQGLTSYNEQFF,TGTGCCAGCAGCTTGGAGGGACAAGGTTTGACATCCTACAATGAGCAGTTCTTC
TRBJ1-1,NA,NA,TRBV19,CASSILRRGMNTEAFF,TGTGCCAGTAGTATCCTCCGGAGAGGGATGAACACTGAAGCTTTCTTT
TRBJ1-5,NA,NA,TRBV28,CASSLGGGQGNQPQHF,TGTGCCAGCAGTTTGGGTGGTGGCCAGGGCAATCAGCCCCAGCATTTT
TRBJ1-3,once,NA,TRBV10-3,CAISDSNGAGTGNTIYF,TGTGCCATCAGTGACTCAAACGGAGCGGGGACTGGAAACACCATATATTTT
TRBJ1-2,NA,TRBD1,TRBV30,CAWSHGTVYGYTF,TGTGCCTGGAGCCATGGGACAGTCTATGGCTACACCTTC